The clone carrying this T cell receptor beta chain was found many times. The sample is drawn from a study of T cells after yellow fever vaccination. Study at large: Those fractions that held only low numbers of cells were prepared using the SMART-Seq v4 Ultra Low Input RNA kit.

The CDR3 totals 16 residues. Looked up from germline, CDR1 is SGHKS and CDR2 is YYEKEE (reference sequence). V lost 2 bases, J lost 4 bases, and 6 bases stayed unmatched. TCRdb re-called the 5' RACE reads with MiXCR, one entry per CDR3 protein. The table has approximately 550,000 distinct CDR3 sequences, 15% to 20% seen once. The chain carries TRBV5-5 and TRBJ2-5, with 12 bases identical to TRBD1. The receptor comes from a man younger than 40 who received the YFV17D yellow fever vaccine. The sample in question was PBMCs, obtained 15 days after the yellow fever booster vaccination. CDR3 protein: CASSFRDRGHGETQYF. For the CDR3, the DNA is TGTGCCAGCAGCTTCCGGGACAGGGGGCACGGAGAGACCCAGTACTTC.